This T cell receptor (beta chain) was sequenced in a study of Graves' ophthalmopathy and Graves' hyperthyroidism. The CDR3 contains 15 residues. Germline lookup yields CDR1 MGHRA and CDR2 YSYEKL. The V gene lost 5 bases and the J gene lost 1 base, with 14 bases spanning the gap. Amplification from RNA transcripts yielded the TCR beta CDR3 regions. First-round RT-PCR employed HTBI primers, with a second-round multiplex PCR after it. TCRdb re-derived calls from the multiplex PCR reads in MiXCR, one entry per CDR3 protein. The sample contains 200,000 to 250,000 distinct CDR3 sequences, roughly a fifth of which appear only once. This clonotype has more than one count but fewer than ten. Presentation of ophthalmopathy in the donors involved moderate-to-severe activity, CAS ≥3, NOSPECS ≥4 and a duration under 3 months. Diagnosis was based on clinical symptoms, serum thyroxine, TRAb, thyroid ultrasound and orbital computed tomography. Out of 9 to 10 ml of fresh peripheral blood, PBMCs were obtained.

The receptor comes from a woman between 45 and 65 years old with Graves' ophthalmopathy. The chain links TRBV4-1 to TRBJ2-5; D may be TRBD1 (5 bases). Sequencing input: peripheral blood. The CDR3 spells CASSFHEQVQETQYF. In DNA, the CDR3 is TGCGCCAGCAGCTTTCACGAACAGGTCCAAGAGACCCAGTACTTC.